This T cell receptor (beta chain) was captured in a study of vaccination and CD4 T cells after COVID-19. The wider study: Convalescent participants consisted of six males and four females, two being Hispanic. Cells received overlapping spike peptides from SARS-CoV-2, HCoV-NL63, HCoV-OC43 and HCoV-229E as stimulation.

Only a few counts were recorded for this clonotype. The antigen is undetermined. Treatment noted: approximately 10-day PBMC culture with coronavirus spike peptide pools or control peptides (ViraFEST assay). Oncomine TCR Beta short-read sequencing was applied to DNA from cultured CD4+ T cells. A single record per CDR3 protein comes from TCRdb applying MiXCR to the PCR reads. The data show 28,000 or so distinct CDR3 sequences, 40% to 50% seen once. The V and J ends lost 1 base and 6 bases, in that order; junction bases with no gene match: 7. Germline V gene data show CDR1 as SGHTA and CDR2 as FQGNSA. The CDR3 sequence is 17 residues long.

The chain carries TRBV7-2 and TRBJ1-6, with TRBD1 identical over 9 bases. Sequences were obtained from CD4+ T cells from blood, cultured in vitro. The receptor was derived from a human donor who had recovered from COVID-19. The CDR3 loop reads CASSLVQGATLNSPLHF. The CDR3 nucleotides are TGTGCCAGCAGCTTAGTACAGGGGGCGACCCTTAATTCACCCCTCCACTTT.